This note documents a single TCR beta chain sequence. What it recognizes is unknown. Molecular barcoding with unique molecular identifiers was used for the TCRbeta library. A single record per CDR3 protein comes from TCRdb applying MiXCR to the PCR reads. The sample lists some 110,000 distinct CDR3 sequences, 10% occurring once. This sample was taken from a study of T-cell reconstitution after alpha-beta-depleted transplantation in children. With 7 bases clipped from V and 6 bases from J, the junction kept 15 bases outside the gene matches. The CDR3 is 17 amino acids. Study results and limitations: Alpha-beta T cells present about two months after transplant were reported to originate from several hundred expanded graft clones. Newly generated T cells supplied most T-cell counts and diversity one year post-transplant. Surviving recipient T cells and thymic progenitors accounted for the high day-60 TCRbeta diversity observed in some patients.

The starting material was PBMCs, obtained before TCRalphabeta/CD19-depleted stem cell transplant. V is TRBV12-3 or TRBV12-4 and J is TRBJ2-2, with 9 bases aligning to TRBD1. The origin of this receptor is a boy under 10 years old with acute lymphoblastic leukemia, due to receive a stem cell transplant. In DNA, the CDR3 is TGTGCCAGCAAGGAAAGGACAGGGGATTTTGGTGCCGGGGAGCTGTTTTTT. It translates to CASKERTGDFGAGELFF.